This T cell receptor (beta chain) was sequenced during a study of cytomegalovirus exposure and HLA in healthy donors. Study information: An early release of data contained 70 million to 95 million unique TCRs, which came from HLA-typed donors. Caucasian-associated ancestry cluster membership applied to approximately 80% of several hundred genotyped donors.

The V and J ends lost 6 bases and 1 base, in that order; junction bases with no gene match: 5. This CDR3 is 15 amino acids long. In germline, CDR1 is SEHNR, CDR2 FQNEAQ (reference sequence). Study-level results: TCR sequences were mostly rare, though some public TCRs occurred in many donors. The authors assumed roughly uniform sequencing depth across donors for presence/absence analyses.

PCR employed 60 Vbeta and 13 Jbeta primers. The method was immunoSEQ multiplex PCR; TCRdb's version includes in-frame clones alone and lacks a portion of them. The sample lists some 140,000 clones, around 72% occurring once. Of note for this clone: The antigen remains undetermined.

The sequence was obtained from a woman aged 40 to 50 in good health and CMV-seronegative. The sample taken for sequencing was PBMCs. The chain recombines TRBV7-9 with TRBJ2-1, with 8 bases lining up with TRBD2. CDR3 nucleotide sequence: TGTGCCAGCAGACAACCGGGGGGGTCCTACAATGAGCAGTTCTTC. It encodes CASRQPGGSYNEQFF.